This TCR beta chain was sequenced during a study of blood T cell repertoires in COVID-19 (dated by TCRdb to the early 2020s). Concerning the study at large: Samples covering the acute and convalescent phases of COVID-19 were provided by collaborators in the United States, Italy and Spain. The material from the prospective study consisted of cDNA or gDNA derived from T cells, B-cell-depleted T cells, or PBMCs. The dataset comprised deeply sampled blood TCRbeta repertoires from subjects exposed to, actively infected with, or recovered from COVID-19. A freely available public database, intended as a resource for researchers studying the immune response to SARS-CoV-2, is where the repertoires were released. Samples were obtained from the ongoing ImmuneRACE study (first 160 participants) and from 1,254 subjects provided by 6 global collaborators. The sample metadata nearly always contained a de-identified subject ID, COVID-19 status, age in years and sex. Where available, HLA class I and class II types were taken from metadata supplied by the sample provider and were not determined by assay-based typing.

Each collaborating institution followed its own protocols to collect whole blood in K2EDTA tubes. For TCRbeta analysis, collaborators shipped samples as frozen whole blood, isolated PBMCs, or DNA extracted from either of those sample types. Of note for this clone: The specificity of this receptor is unknown. Base qualities were left out, and no much larger clone turns up one base away.

TCRbeta CDR3 regions were amplified from genomic DNA using the immunoSEQ Assay, a bias-controlled multiplex PCR. From the authors' description of their analysis: Within the assay, amplification of reference gene primers was used to estimate how many nucleated cells each sample contained. To quantify the absolute abundance of each unique TCRbeta CDR3 rearrangement, sequence reads were collapsed and filtered. For each sample, productive Simpson clonality was calculated as the square root of Simpson's diversity index across productive rearrangements. TCRdb mirrors the immuneACCESS table, restricted to in-frame sequences. Some clones are absent from its copies; in checked studies, under half trace to an unresolved V gene, and the reason for the others is unknown. The DNA was the basis for D and trimming; V, J and clone size are from that table. Across this sample there are roughly 120,000 clones, with about 86% seen only once. Roughly 1% of the sample is in the top ten clones.

The CDR3 numbers 14 residues from cysteine through phenylalanine. Only CDR3 DNA remains: 42 bases, in frame from the first base. The germline V gene (reference sequence) gives CDR1 as MNHEY and CDR2 as SMNVEV. The V and J ends are trimmed by 0 bases and 0 bases, leaving 4 bases between them. The research as a whole found: The amount of clinical and demographic metadata varied by source and participant and was provided uncurated.

Sequencing used peripheral blood. The chain uses TRBV27 and TRBJ2-3; a confident D gene designation cannot be given. This clonotype was obtained from a woman aged 45-59 years with active or convalescent COVID-19. The CDR3 protein is CASSLSYSTDTQYF. The DNA reads TGTGCCAGCAGTTTATCCTACAGCACAGATACGCAGTATTTT.